Below are 30 T cell receptor beta chains sequenced from a single sample in a study of blood T cell repertoires in COVID-19 (dated by TCRdb to the early 2020s). Library method: the immunoSEQ multiplex PCR assay. What TCRdb holds here is the immuneACCESS table cut down to in-frame rearrangements. Part of the clones is not present; checked against another copy, under half of the missing clones reflect an unresolved V gene, and the others are unexplained. Present in this sample are 300,000 or so clones, just under 85% of which were seen just once. Around 4.2% of the sample lies in the top ten. Material for sequencing was peripheral blood. Receptors originate from a woman between 45 and 65 years old with active or convalescent COVID-19.

The sample holds many counts of this clone. The gene calls are TRBV7-8 and TRBJ1-1, with D unresolved. The V and J ends lost 2 bases and 6 bases respectively, with 16 bases between them. The CDR3 contains 15 residues. The germline gives CDR1 SGHVS, CDR2 FQNEAQ. CDR3 coding DNA: TGTGCCAGCAGCTTACGGAGAGAAAGAAGCGCTGAAGCTTTCTTT. Translated, it gives CASSLRRERSAEAFF.

This chain connects TRBV10-2 to TRBJ1-5; weak D call: TRBD1 (5 bases). Trimming cost V 6 bases and J 7 bases, with 16 bases left between them. Germline V gene sequence: CDR1 WSHSY, CDR2 SAAADI. The length of the CDR3 is 14 residues. The CDR3 DNA follows: TGCGCCAGCAGCACTGCGGGGGAAAAGCAGCCCCAGCATTTT. Protein product: CASSTAGEKQPQHF.

J is TRBJ1-3 and V is TRBV5-1; perhaps TRBD1 as D (5 bases). The CDR3 runs to 15 residues. Germline V CDR1 and CDR2: SGHRS, YFSETQ. V lost 4 bases and J 0 bases, leaving 11 bases between the germline ends. The CDR3 coding sequence is TGCGCCAGCAGCCCACAGGCTTTCTCTGGAAACACCATATATTTT. Translated: CASSPQAFSGNTIYF.

This clone was detected only a few times. The V gene is TRBV10-1, the J gene TRBJ2-7; 15 positions match TRBD2. Germline V gene sequence: CDR1 WNHNN, CDR2 SYGVQD (reference sequence). Trimming took 6 bases from V and 0 from J; bases not matched to a gene: 9. CDR3 length equals 18 residues. The CDR3 region has the DNA TGCGCCAGCAGCCCCAGGACTAGCGGGAGGGCCCTCTCCTACGAGCAGTACTTC. Protein: CASSPRTSGRALSYEQYF.

In its sample, this clone was seen once. This sequence joins TRBV2 and TRBJ1-2; D is unresolved. Germline lookup yields CDR1 SNHLY and CDR2 FYNNEI. V gave up 8 bases and J gave up 3 bases, with 16 bases separating them. CDR3 length equals 14 residues. In DNA form, the CDR3 reads TGTGCCAGCTCCCTAGACGGGAGGGACTATGGCTACACCTTC. It encodes CASSLDGRDYGYTF. The full variable domain, completed using reference TRBV2 and TRBJ1-2, is EPEVTQTPSHQVTQMGQEVILRCVPISNHLYFYWYRQILGQKVEFLVSFYNNEISEKSEIFDDQFSVERPDGSNFTLKIRSTKLEDSAMYFCASSLDGRDYGYTFGSGTRLTVV.

The genes are TRBV10-1 and TRBJ2-3; D not certain. This CDR3 spans 12 amino acids. Looked up from germline, CDR1 is WNHNN and CDR2 is SYGVQD (reference sequence). V was pared by 8 bases and J by 4 bases, with 10 bases between. The CDR3 nucleotides read TGCGCCAGCTCTACGTGTGCAGATACGCAGTATTTT. Protein: CASSTCADTQYF.

The CDR3 loop is CASSLNPGQAGYEQYF. The CDR3 DNA is TGTGCCAGCAGTTTGAACCCTGGACAGGCGGGTTATGAGCAGTACTTC. The chain couples TRBV2 to TRBJ2-7; TRBD1 agrees at 7 bases. The V segment lost 5 bases and the J segment 7 bases; nucleotides outside the gene matches: 17. Germline loops: CDR1 SNHLY, CDR2 FYNNEI. CDR3 length: 16 residues.

The chain carries TRBV7-8 and TRBJ2-2; D remains unclear. V dropped 4 bases and J dropped 3 bases, with 9 bases sitting between them. This CDR3 is 14 amino acids long. The germline V gene has CDR1 SGHVS and CDR2 FQNEAQ. The CDR3 DNA is TGTGCCAGCAGCTCAACTATCTACACCGGGGAGCTGTTTTTT. Its translation: CASSSTIYTGELFF.

This clone was seen only once. The same CDR3 arises from other DNA sequences in this sample as well. The chain combines TRBV5-1 with TRBJ2-1; D possibly corresponds to TRBD2 (6 bases). The ends were cut back, 0 bases at V and 7 bases at J, with 11 bases in the middle. The CDR3 is 14 amino acids. Germline CDR1 and CDR2: SGHRS and YFSETQ. CDR3 coding DNA: TGCGCCAGCAGCTTGGTGGCGGGGTCGAATGAGCAGTTCTTC. Amino acids: CASSLVAGSNEQFF.

The V call is TRBV27, the J call TRBJ1-2; maybe TRBD1 (5 bases). The germline V gene encodes CDR1 MNHEY and CDR2 SMNVEV (reference sequence). The CDR3 runs 14 residues. The V gene lost 5 bases and the J gene lost 7 bases, with 17 bases spanning the gap. CDR3 region: CASSETLGVGGYTF. CDR3 DNA sequence: TGTGCCAGCAGTGAGACTCTAGGGGTTGGTGGCTACACCTTC.

The chain is built from TRBV7-9 and TRBJ1-1, with a weak D call TRBD1 (6 bases). V lost 6 bases and J 0 bases, leaving 14 bases between the germline ends. There are 15 residues in the CDR3. The germline V gene encodes CDR1 SEHNR and CDR2 FQNEAQ (reference sequence). The CDR3 bases are TGTGCCAGCAGGTCAGCACAGGGTATGAACACTGAAGCTTTCTTT. This sequence encodes CASRSAQGMNTEAFF.

The CDR3 DNA sequence: TGCGCCAGCAGCTTGGCTGGGACAGGGAAGGGGACTAATGAAAAACTGTTTTTT. Protein: CASSLAGTGKGTNEKLFF. The V call is TRBV5-1, the J call TRBJ1-4; TRBD1 matches 9 bases. With 0 bases clipped from V and 2 bases from J, the junction kept 8 bases outside the gene matches. The CDR3 covers 18 residues. Germline assignment: CDR1 SGHRS and CDR2 YFSETQ.

The chain has TRBV6-6 and TRBJ2-7; D gene uncertain. CDR3 length: 12 amino acids. The V end lost 6 bases, the J end lost 5 bases, and 11 bases lay between the germline ends. Looked up from germline, CDR1 is MNHNY and CDR2 is SVGAGI (reference sequence). The CDR3 region is CASRLRKHEQYF. The DNA for the CDR3 is TGTGCCAGCAGACTTCGTAAGCACGAGCAGTACTTC.

The CDR3 spells CASSQWGGRDNEQFF. The CDR3 DNA follows: TGTGCCAGCAGCCAATGGGGGGGGCGCGACAATGAGCAGTTCTTC. The rearrangement joins TRBV3-1 (or the pseudogene TRBV3-2) to TRBJ2-1; tentative D call: TRBD2 (7 bases). The CDR3 runs to 15 residues. Per germline, CDR1 LGHDT and CDR2 YNNKEL (reference sequence). Trimming removed 2 bases from V and 5 bases from J, with 13 bases in between.

The V gene is TRBV3-1 (or the pseudogene TRBV3-2), the J gene TRBJ2-7; TRBD2 matches 7 bases. V shed 2 bases and J 2 bases; nucleotides not matched to a gene: 15. Germline loops: CDR1 LGHDT, CDR2 YNNKEL (reference sequence). The CDR3 is 18 residues long. DNA of the CDR3: TGTGCCAGCAGCCAAAGCGGGATGCGGCTGAAGAGGGCCTACGAGCAGTACTTC. Protein product: CASSQSGMRLKRAYEQYF.

V usage is TRBV11-1 and J usage is TRBJ2-5; D unclear. The CDR3 runs 13 residues. V dropped 3 bases and J dropped 0 bases, with 5 bases sitting between them. Germline loops: CDR1 SGHAT, CDR2 FQDESV (reference sequence). CDR3 DNA sequence: TGTGCCAGCAGCTTTAGCTACCAAGAGACCCAGTACTTC. This translates into CASSFSYQETQYF.

This chain connects TRBV24-1 to TRBJ2-3, with 9 nucleotides matching TRBD2. V lost 3 bases to trimming and J lost 9 bases; unmatched junction nucleotides: 12. There are 16 residues in the CDR3. Germline V gene data show CDR1 as KGHDR and CDR2 as SFDVKD. CDR3 nucleotides: TGTGCCACCAGTGATGAAGTAGCGGGAGAAAGGGAGACGCAGTATTTT. The encoded protein is CATSDEVAGERETQYF.

The chain carries TRBV11-2 and TRBJ1-1; TRBD1 might be the D (5 bases). Germline CDR1 SGHAT, CDR2 FQNNGV. CDR3 length: 15 residues. V lost 5 bases to trimming and J lost 3 bases, with 16 bases between them. The chain's CDR3 is CASSPSFGGHTEAFF. DNA for the CDR3: TGTGCCAGCAGCCCCTCTTTCGGGGGTCACACTGAAGCTTTCTTT. Supplemented by reference TRBV11-2 and TRBJ1-1, the full variable domain reads EAGVAQSPRYKIIEKRQSVAFWCNPISGHATLYWYQQILGQGPKLLIQFQNNGVVDDSQLPKDRFSAERLKGVDSTLKIQPAKLEDSAVYLCASSPSFGGHTEAFFGQGTRLTVV.

This clone was seen a single time. The chain recombines TRBV2 with TRBJ2-2; TRBD2 matches at 9 bases. V lost 5 bases, J lost 1 base, and 5 bases stayed unmatched. This CDR3 has 16 amino acids. Germline V CDR1 and CDR2: SNHLY, FYNNEI. This chain's CDR3 is CASSPLTSGNTGELFF. The CDR3 DNA follows: TGTGCCAGCAGTCCCTTGACTAGCGGGAACACCGGGGAGCTGTTTTTT.

The rearrangement links TRBV19 to TRBJ2-5, with 11 nucleotides matching TRBD2. CDR3 length equals 15 residues. Germline V lookup: CDR1 LNHDA, CDR2 SQIVND (reference sequence). V dropped 5 bases and J dropped 5; count of bases not matched to a gene: 7. CDR3 region: CASSPGLAVGETQYF. CDR3 sequence (DNA): TGTGCCAGTAGTCCGGGACTAGCGGTGGGGGAGACCCAGTACTTC.

This rearrangement joins TRBV27 to TRBJ2-1; a possible D gene is TRBD2 (5 bases). The CDR3 is made up of 13 amino acids. The ends were cut back, 3 bases at V and 4 bases at J, with 7 bases in the middle. The germline V gene encodes CDR1 MNHEY and CDR2 SMNVEV (reference sequence). CDR3 DNA: TGTGCCAGCAGTTTCGGGGTTTACAATGAGCAGTTCTTC. It specifies CASSFGVYNEQFF.

This clone was detected only once. The chain has TRBV11-2 and TRBJ2-1; 7 bases fit TRBD2. Per the germline V gene, CDR1 is SGHAT and CDR2 is FQNNGV. CDR3 length equals 14 residues. The junction had 5 bases not matched to a gene; V was cut back by 1 base and J by 8 bases. The CDR3 loop reads CASSLGAGAYEQFF. DNA for the CDR3: TGTGCCAGCAGCTTAGGGGCGGGAGCCTATGAGCAGTTCTTC.

The rearrangement joins TRBV3-1 (or the pseudogene TRBV3-2) to TRBJ2-4; tentatively, D is TRBD1 (6 bases). Trimming cost V 0 bases and J 1 base, with 16 bases left between them. The CDR3 is made up of 18 amino acids. Germline CDR1 reads LGHDT; CDR2 reads YNNKEL (reference sequence). DNA for the CDR3: TGTGCCAGCAGCCAAGATCGGGAAGGGGGTACGGCCAAAAACATTCAGTACTTC. Translating it yields CASSQDREGGTAKNIQYF.

V is TRBV13 and J is TRBJ2-1, with TRBD1 as a possible D gene (5 bases). Germline CDR1 is PRHDT and CDR2 is FYEKMQ (reference sequence). The CDR3 has 18 residues. V was shortened by 1 base and J by 2 bases, with 18 bases between the two germline ends. The CDR3 nucleotides are TGTGCCAGCAGCTTAGCCGGCTGGGGCAGGGAAACCTACAATGAGCAGTTCTTC. Its protein is CASSLAGWGRETYNEQFF.

As to this clone: The sample has other DNA sequences that encode this CDR3 too. The gene calls are TRBV7-9 and TRBJ1-2; D is unclear. V shed 4 bases and J shed 4 bases, with 7 bases lying between them. This CDR3 region has 12 residues. Germline V gene sequence: CDR1 SEHNR, CDR2 FQNEAQ (reference sequence). In DNA form, the CDR3 reads TGTGCCAGCAGCTCCTCGGGCTATGGCTACACCTTC. Encoded protein: CASSSSGYGYTF.

The chain couples TRBV13 to TRBJ1-4, with D tentatively TRBD1 (5 bases). V dropped 1 base and J dropped 3 bases, with 9 bases sitting between them. The CDR3 is made up of 15 amino acids. CDR1 and CDR2 (germline): PRHDT, FYEKMQ (reference sequence). This CDR3 reads CASSLARGANEKLFF. DNA of the CDR3: TGTGCCAGCAGCTTAGCCCGGGGGGCTAATGAAAAACTGTTTTTT.

This chain joins TRBV6-5 and TRBJ2-7; TRBD2 matches at 8 bases. Germline V CDR1 and CDR2: MNHEY, SVGAGI. CDR3 length equals 15 residues. V lost 4 bases and J lost 2; bases outside the gene matches: 7. The CDR3 DNA reads as TGTGCCAGCAGTTGGGAGAGCGGGAGCCCCTACGAGCAGTACTTC. Its protein product is CASSWESGSPYEQYF.

CDR3 DNA sequence: TGTGCCAGCAGTACGGGTAGAAACGAGCAGTACTTC. Amino acid sequence: CASSTGRNEQYF. The gene calls are TRBV6-2 or TRBV6-3 and TRBJ2-7, with D unresolved. This CDR3 has 12 residues. Germline CDR1 is MNHEY and CDR2 is SVGEGT. Trimming cost V 5 bases and J 5 bases, with 10 bases left between them.

V and J are TRBV7-2 and TRBJ2-5; 8 positions match TRBD1. In germline, CDR1 is SGHTA, CDR2 FQGNSA. This CDR3 contains 17 residues. Trimming took 1 base from V and 5 from J; bases not matched to a gene: 12. The CDR3 DNA reads TGTGCCAGCAGCTTAGACGCTTGGACAGGGTGGGGCGAGACCCAGTACTTC. It encodes CASSLDAWTGWGETQYF.

Regarding this clone: Sequence at one end of the junction differs from germline and may be a read error. The CDR3 here is CATSRDGWGLAIIF. Written as DNA, the CDR3 is TGTGCCACCAGCAGAGACGGCTGGGGACTAGCGATAATCTTC. The chain uses TRBV15 and TRBJ2-1, with 10 bases fitting TRBD2. The CDR3 spans 14 residues. Per the germline V gene, CDR1 is LNHNV and CDR2 is YYDKDF (reference sequence).